This T cell receptor (beta chain) was obtained from a study of cytomegalovirus exposure and HLA in healthy donors (dated by TCRdb to about 2017). Background on the whole study: In an earlier analysis of around 540 of the donors, 276 Gb of sequence data and 90 million to 120 million unique TCR beta sequences from some 170 million T cells were reported. Donor age, sex, ethnicity and CMV serostatus were compiled alongside the repertoire data. The study was designed to test whether signatures of past pathogen exposure could be identified by cataloging public T cell receptors. An earlier analysis of more than 450 of the donors used high-throughput TCR beta sequencing to judge whether each TCR beta V gene segment behaved as functional or pseudogenic. Every repertoire in the discovery cohort had been generated on one and the same sequencing platform. A separate validation cohort of 100 to 150 different subjects was used in addition to the approximately 610-subject first cohort. Roughly 300 gigabases of sequencing data and around 90 million unique TCR sequences made up an early release that covered 500 to 650 HLA-typed donors. Across under 500 genotyped donors of the cohort, an average of approximately 200,000 unique TCR beta nucleotide sequences per donor were sequenced, and 15% to 20% of those sequences were non-productive. A later analysis re-examined previously published TCR beta repertoires from 610 or so donors and added high-resolution HLA genotyping to investigate patterns of TCR occurrence. Genome-wide SNP genotypes for about three fifths of the roughly 670 donors were used in a later genetic analysis, which treated that subset as a discovery cohort. HLA typing covered class I and class II loci at four-digit resolution. About five DR-DQ haplotypes were treated as single units for association and clustering because of strong linkage in the cohort. Rather than using new phenotypic data, the later analysis identified candidate immune exposures from TCR beta sequences and from how often those sequences occurred across donors. To predict cytomegalovirus infection status, the study combined high-throughput TCR immunosequencing, statistical association of individual TCRs with disease status, and machine learning. The study used immunosequencing to profile the T cell repertoires of some 600 subjects and linked those repertoires to cytomegalovirus serostatus. The genetic ancestry cluster associated with self-reported Caucasian donors included roughly 84% of the 300 to 400 genotyped donors. Typing coverage differed by locus: A, B, C, DRB1 and DQB1 were typed in roughly 620-630 donors, DQA1 in 500 to 550, DPA1 in around 580, and DPB1 in around 440. The research as a whole found: The classifier was reported to diagnose cytomegalovirus status with high specificity and sensitivity in both the original cohort and the validation cohort. While some public TCRs were present in many individuals, most TCR sequences turned up only very rarely across donors. The study listed approximately 160 TCR beta chains as associated with cytomegalovirus. According to a later analysis, TCR association rates differed among HLA loci, with DRB1 alleles showing the most associated TCRs and HLA-C alleles showing the fewest. An earlier analysis of approximately 500 of the donors showed that most TCR beta V segments appeared in productive rearrangements either about 87% or about 30% of the time, which broadly matched IMGT annotations. Roughly uniform sequencing depth across donors was assumed in presence/absence analyses, although this assumption may not hold. When HLA alleles, especially DR and DQ, strongly co-occurred, attributing TCR associations to individual alleles was difficult. In this cohort, only TCR beta chains were sequenced, and detectable features were limited by the absence of alpha or paired-chain data. The earlier analysis of approximately 560 of the donors excluded some 16 rarely observed V segments, including chromosome 9 orphons, because counts were too low. Because HLA typing was missing for some donors at each locus, association tests included only the typed subset. Most CMV-associated TCR beta chains appeared to be HLA-restricted in a later analysis, and the HLA associations seemed to be driven largely by CMV exposure. In a later genetic analysis, fewer N-insertions in productive TCRs were reported among donors in an Asian-associated ancestry cluster than the roughly 700-donor mean. Immune exposure information for the cohort was limited to CMV serostatus. A cluster of highly shared sequence variants was judged likely to be a technical artifact of the sequencing pipeline. At a false discovery rate of 0.05, a later analysis linked around 15,000 TCR beta sequences to specific HLA alleles. A later analysis reported that several top co-occurrence clusters appeared linked to parvovirus B19, influenza, CMV and Epstein-Barr virus. A further reported finding was that TCR beta sequences accurately predicted the HLA-A and HLA-B alleles for most subjects in the first cohort. Some IMGT-functional V segments, including TRBV6-2 and TRBV6-3, could not be distinguished by the 87-base-pair reads and were therefore excluded. It was suggested by the authors that the approach could potentially be generalized to other disease states and immunological phenotypes. Compared with equally common non-associated chains, HLA-associated TCR beta chains in a later analysis were more clonally expanded and had lower generation probabilities. Linkage disequilibrium might explain the correlated functional status among segregating V segments, but an unknown experimental factor could not be excluded. A later genetic analysis associated a missense DCLRE1C variant with V-gene and J-gene trimming of TCR beta chains, and an independent cohort replicated the association. In vitro tests confirmed that a few of the cytomegalovirus-associated TCR beta chains recognize cytomegalovirus antigens.

V is pared back by 5 bases and J by 5 bases, with 14 bases lying between the germline termini. From the germline V gene (reference sequence), CDR1 is SGHNT and CDR2 is YYREEE. Taken from cysteine to phenylalanine, the CDR3 has 13 residues. The retained sequence is limited to the CDR3, 39 bases, with the frame set at the first base. The cohort was made up of roughly 670 healthy bone marrow donors. At the time of sampling, all cohort members were nominally healthy, though unrecorded immune exposures were likely present. The donor was CMV seronegative and was included in the group of approximately 350 seronegative cohort members. A peripheral blood sample was provided by each donor, and peripheral blood mononuclear cells were used for TCR beta sequencing. Genomic DNA extraction from the blood cell samples was performed with the Qiagen DNeasy Blood Extraction Kit. Libraries were made using the immunoSEQ multiplex PCR assay. For the multiplex PCR, a mixture combining 60 forward primers for TCR Vbeta segments and 13 reverse primers for TCR Jbeta segments was used. The CDR3 region of rearranged TCR beta genes was amplified from genomic DNA by a multiplex PCR assay. On the Illumina HiSeq System, the amplified TCR beta libraries were sequenced as 87-base-pair reads. Per the original workflow: A later analysis counted tens of millions of unique TCR beta chains across the 500 to 850 repertoires, and around 9.9 million of these chains were shared by at least two donors. Raw reads were error-corrected and collapsed into unique sequences with a nearest-neighbor algorithm that merged closely related sequences to remove PCR and sequencing errors. CDR3 sequences were aligned to IMGT reference sequences to assign V, D and J gene segments. For a sequence to be retained, a match of at least six nucleotides was required to both a V gene segment and a J gene segment. A rearrangement was called productive if the CDR3 had no stop codons and remained in frame with V and J, and every other rearrangement was called non-productive. CDR3 was defined according to IMGT convention as the region running from the second conserved V-encoded cysteine to the conserved J-encoded phenylalanine. The earlier analysis of a few hundred of the donors excluded sequences that lacked an unambiguous match to a single V gene segment. In an earlier analysis of a few hundred of the donors, a V segment was called functional when productive rearrangements were above 56.7%, and segregating when the standard deviation between donors exceeded 5%. A statistical classification framework was built for diagnosing cytomegalovirus status from the catalog of TCR beta chain sequences. V and J gene assignment, in a later analysis, came from comparing TCR nucleotide sequences with IMGT/GENE-DB human TR gene sequences. In a later analysis, CDR3 sequences and most-parsimonious VDJ recombination scenarios were assigned using the TCRdist pipeline. In a later analysis, each TCR beta chain was defined by its CDR3 amino acid sequence together with its V-gene family, and reads without a unique V-gene family were excluded. In a later analysis, 450 to 600 highly shared, low-generation-probability nucleotide sequences were removed to address suspected cross-contamination and a sequencing artifact. A later analysis calculated a clonal expansion index for each public chain from normalized within-repertoire ranks of inferred template counts. A later analysis computed generation probabilities with a VDJ recombination model fitted to out-of-frame rearrangements, and checked the results against IGoR. In a later analysis, TCR-TCR, TCR-HLA and TCR-CMV co-occurrence was scored with hypergeometric tests, and a repertoire-size bias correction was applied to TCR pairs. False discovery rates were estimated in a later analysis by permuting HLA or CMV assignments 20 times. In a later analysis, co-occurring TCRs were grouped using DBSCAN, with TCRdist sequence similarity added in when clustering inside HLA-allele-positive subsets. Repertoires with fewer than 30,000 or more than 120,000 public chains, plus five repertoires with anomalous nucleotide sharing, were excluded from co-occurrence clustering. This immuneACCESS table, as held by TCRdb, lists in-frame sequences with V and J called but not all clones. Of the missing ones, under half trace to an unresolved V gene in checked studies; the others have no known cause. V, J and clone size are taken as reported in that table, and D and trimming were inferred from the DNA itself. Here the sample has around 70,000 clones; approximately 60% occur a single time. Of the sample, around 2.7% falls within the top ten clones.

Details on this clone: No cognate antigen has been identified for it. Base qualities are not provided; no much larger clone lies one nucleotide away.

Sequencing was done on a sample of PBMCs. This clonotype originated in a man aged 25 to 40 in good health and CMV-seronegative. Recombination joined TRBV5-4 with TRBJ2-7, with TRBD2 as a weak D call on 5 bases. CDR3 sequence: CASRSSAEDEQYF. Read as DNA, the sequence is TGTGCCAGCAGATCCTCAGCGGAGGACGAGCAGTACTTC.